The source of this T cell receptor beta chain is a study of T cell repertoires in cytomegalovirus infection. This clonotype was detected only a few times. TCRdb passed the reads through MiXCR, listing each CDR3 protein once. The data contain around 320,000 distinct CDR3 sequences, over 7.5% of them seen just once; the ten biggest clones take up over 3.5%. Specimen: PBMCs. The TCR originated in a human donor in good health (CMV status not recorded). Some clones in this sample may be carry-over from other donors' samples.

CDR3 DNA sequence: TGTGCCAGCCTTGGGCCGAATCAGCCCCAGCATTTT. Translated, it gives CASLGPNQPQHF. The rearrangement uses TRBV28 and TRBJ1-5; D remains ambiguous. Trimming shortened V by 8 bases and J by 4 bases, and 9 bases separated the two germline ends. Germline V gives CDR1 MDHEN, CDR2 SYDVKM. The CDR3 extends over 12 amino acids.